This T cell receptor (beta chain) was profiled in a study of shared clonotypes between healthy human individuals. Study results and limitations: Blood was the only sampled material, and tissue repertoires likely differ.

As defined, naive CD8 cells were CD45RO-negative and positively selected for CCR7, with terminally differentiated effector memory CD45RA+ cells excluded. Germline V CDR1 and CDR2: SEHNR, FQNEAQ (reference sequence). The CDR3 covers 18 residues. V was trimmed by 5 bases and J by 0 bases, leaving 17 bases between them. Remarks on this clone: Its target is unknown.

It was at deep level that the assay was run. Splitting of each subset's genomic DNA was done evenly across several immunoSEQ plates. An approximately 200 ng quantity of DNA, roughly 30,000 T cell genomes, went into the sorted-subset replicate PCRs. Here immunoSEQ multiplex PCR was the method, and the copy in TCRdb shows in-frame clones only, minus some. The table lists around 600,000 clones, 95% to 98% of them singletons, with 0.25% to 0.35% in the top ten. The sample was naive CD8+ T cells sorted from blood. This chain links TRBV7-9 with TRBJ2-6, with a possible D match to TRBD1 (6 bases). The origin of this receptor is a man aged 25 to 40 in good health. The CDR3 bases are TGTGCCAGCAGCCCCACCCCCGGACAGCCCTCTGGGGCCAACGTCCTGACTTTC. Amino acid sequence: CASSPTPGQPSGANVLTF.